This T cell receptor beta chain stems from a study of blood T cell repertoires in COVID-19. Across the study: The cDNA or gDNA used as material had been derived from T cells, B-cell-depleted T cells, or PBMCs.

The CDR3 has 19 amino acids. Trimming removed 2 bases from V and 3 bases from J; junction bases left unmatched: 10. The germline V gene has CDR1 LGHDT and CDR2 YNNKEL (reference sequence). Adults between roughly 18 and 89 years of age took part from more than 20 US areas. Participants' own reports of clinical history determined their cohort assignment. Authors' methods: How many nucleated cells were present was estimated from reference gene primer amplification. Sequencing was performed with immunoSEQ multiplex PCR; in TCRdb, only in-frame clones are kept and a portion is missing. V, J and clone size were drawn from that table, and D and trimming were deduced from the DNA. The repertoire includes approximately 450,000 clones, roughly 85% of them detected once, and roughly 1.8% sits in the top ten.

The V call is TRBV3-1 (or the pseudogene TRBV3-2), the J call TRBJ2-2; 12 bases align to TRBD1. This receptor was taken from a woman aged 18-29 years with acute COVID-19. Sequencing was done on a sample of PBMCs or T cells enriched from blood (not recorded which). CDR3 in amino acids: CASSQFPGTGGLDTGELFF. CDR3 sequence (DNA): TGTGCCAGCAGCCAATTCCCCGGGACAGGGGGCTTGGACACCGGGGAGCTGTTTTTT.